This TCR beta chain was identified during a study of human T cells and chemical hapten exposure. From the RACE reads, TCRdb called clonotypes with MiXCR, one entry per CDR3 protein. The sample records some 350,000 distinct CDR3 sequences, about 6.3% being singletons. There are many counts of this clonotype. There are 15 residues in the CDR3. V was trimmed by 1 base and J by 2 bases, leaving 12 bases between them. CDR1 DFQATT and CDR2 SNEGSKA come from the germline V gene (reference sequence). The time point was: patch test 2, 6 weeks after DPC sensitization. Treatment in this sample: therapeutic diphenylcyclopropenone sensitization with weekly scalp DPC. Alopecia patients, 18 to 70 years old and DPC-suitable, served as donors.

The chain couples TRBV20-1 to TRBJ1-5; D may be TRBD1 (6 bases). The sequenced sample was whole blood, obtained in connection with sensitization to the hapten diphenylcyclopropenone (DPC). This TCR was sampled from a woman aged 18-29 years with alopecia areata. Some clones in this sample may be carry-over from other donors' samples. CDR3 DNA sequence: TGCAGTGCTAGAGGCACAGGGACCCGCAATCAGCCCCAGCATTTT. This translates into CSARGTGTRNQPQHF.